The clone carrying this TCR beta chain was found a few times. The sample is drawn from a study of CD8 T cells in ankylosing spondylitis. TCRdb ran MiXCR on the 5' RACE reads and lists one entry per CDR3 protein. The table has roughly 140,000 distinct CDR3 sequences, roughly 44% seen once. The CDR3 is 16 amino acids. Per the germline V gene, CDR1 is SGHAT and CDR2 is FQNNGV. V shed 2 bases and J shed 6 bases, with 19 bases lying between them. The TCR originated in a male donor with ankylosing spondylitis. V is TRBV11-2 and J is TRBJ2-5; perhaps TRBD1 as D (6 bases). The sample consisted of synovial fluid, either unsorted or a sorted T cell fraction (not recorded which). The CDR3 spells CASSLWGPSVGKTQYF. CDR3 DNA sequence: TGTGCCAGCAGCTTATGGGGGCCTTCGGTAGGGAAGACCCAGTACTTC.